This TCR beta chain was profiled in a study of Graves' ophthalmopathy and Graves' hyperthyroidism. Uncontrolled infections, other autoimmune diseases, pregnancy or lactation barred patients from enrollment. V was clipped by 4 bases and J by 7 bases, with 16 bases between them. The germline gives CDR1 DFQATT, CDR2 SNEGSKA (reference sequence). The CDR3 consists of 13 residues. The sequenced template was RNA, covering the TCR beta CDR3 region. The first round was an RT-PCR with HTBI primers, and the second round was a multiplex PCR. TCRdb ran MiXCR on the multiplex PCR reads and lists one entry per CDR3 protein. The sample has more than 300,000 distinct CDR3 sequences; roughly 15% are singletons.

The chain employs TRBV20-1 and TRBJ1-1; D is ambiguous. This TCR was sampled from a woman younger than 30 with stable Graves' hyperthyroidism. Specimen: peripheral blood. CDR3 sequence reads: CSATRGAVDEAFF. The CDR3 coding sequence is TGCAGTGCTACCCGGGGAGCGGTAGATGAAGCTTTCTTT.